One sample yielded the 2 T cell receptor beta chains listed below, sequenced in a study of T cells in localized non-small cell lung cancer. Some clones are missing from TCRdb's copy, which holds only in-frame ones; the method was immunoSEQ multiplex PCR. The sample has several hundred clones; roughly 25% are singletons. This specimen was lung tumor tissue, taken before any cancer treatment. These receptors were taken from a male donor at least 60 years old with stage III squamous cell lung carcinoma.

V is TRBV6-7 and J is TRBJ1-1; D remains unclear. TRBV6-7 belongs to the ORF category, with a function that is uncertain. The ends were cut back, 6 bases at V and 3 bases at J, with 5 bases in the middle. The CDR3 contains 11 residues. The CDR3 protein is CASRDDTEAFF. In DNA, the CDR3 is TGTGCCAGCAGGGATGACACTGAAGCTTTCTTT.

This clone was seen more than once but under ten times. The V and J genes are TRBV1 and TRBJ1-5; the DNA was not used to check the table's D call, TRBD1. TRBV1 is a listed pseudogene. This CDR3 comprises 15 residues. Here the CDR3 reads CASSQDRGTNQPQHF. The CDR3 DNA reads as TGCGCCAGCAGCCAAGACAGGGGCACTAATCAGCCCCAGCATTTT.